The TCR beta chain under discussion was sequenced for a study of blood T cell repertoires in COVID-19. Study overall: Samples taken during acute and convalescent COVID-19 were collected in the United States, Italy and Spain.

This table comes from immunoSEQ multiplex PCR, and its TCRdb copy is limited to in-frame clones, with some not included. Of around 60,000 clones in the sample, approximately 83% were seen once. Unmatched junction bases numbered 6, after V lost 6 bases and J lost 3 bases. The CDR3 spans 14 residues. CDR1 and CDR2 from the germline V gene are MRHNA and SNTAGT. Source material: peripheral blood. The clonotype comes from a human donor in a cohort sampled during active COVID-19. The J gene is TRBJ1-1, the V gene TRBV6-4, with 8 positions matching TRBD1. CDR3 region: CASSLQGGDTEAFF. The CDR3 DNA reads TGTGCCAGCAGCCTACAGGGGGGAGACACTGAAGCTTTCTTT.